Presented here are 25 T cell receptor beta chains from one specimen sequenced in a study of cytotoxic CD8 clonotypes in ibrutinib-treated CLL (dated by TCRdb to 2020 to 2022). The receptor library was made with the immunoSEQ multiplex PCR assay. The immuneACCESS repertoire file appears here via TCRdb, limited to in-frame rearrangements. These files lack a portion of the clones; in checked studies, under half of the deficit traces to unresolved V genes, and the cause of the others is not known. Here the sample has about 140,000 clones; 60% to 85% occur a single time. The ten largest clones capture around 5% of the sample. This specimen's time point label, per the study, means: approximately 25 months on ibrutinib. Source: PBMCs, taken after 24 months of ibrutinib treatment. The source of these receptors is a human donor with chronic lymphocytic leukemia.

The chain carries TRBV27 and TRBJ1-6; 7 bases fit TRBD1. Looked up from germline, CDR1 is MNHEY and CDR2 is SMNVEV (reference sequence). The CDR3 spans 15 residues. Losses at the gene ends were 7 bases for V and 5 bases for J; bases not matched to a gene: 8. The CDR3 sequence: CASTRGQGDNSPLHF. The CDR3 DNA is TGTGCCAGCACCCGAGGCCAGGGGGATAATTCACCCCTCCACTTT.

The chain carries TRBV7-6 and TRBJ2-7; D gene unclear. Germline V gene data show CDR1 as SGHVS and CDR2 as FNYEAQ. V shed 1 base and J shed 3 bases, with 7 bases lying between them. The CDR3 is 13 amino acids. CDR3 DNA: TGTGCCAGCAGCTTAGTGGGCGGCTACGAGCAGTACTTC. Translated, it gives CASSLVGGYEQYF.

This clone was counted only a few times. This sequence joins TRBV28 and TRBJ1-2, with D unresolved. The V gene lost 1 base and the J gene lost 8 bases, with 8 bases spanning the gap. Germline V lookup: CDR1 MDHEN, CDR2 SYDVKM. The CDR3 is 12 amino acids. The CDR3 loop is CASSLYLGGYTF. In DNA form, the CDR3 reads TGTGCCAGCAGTTTATACTTGGGGGGCTACACCTTC.

This chain joins TRBV5-1 and TRBJ1-1, with 9 bases aligning to TRBD1. This CDR3 has 15 amino acids. With 2 bases clipped from V and 5 bases from J, the junction kept 7 bases outside the gene matches. Per the germline V gene, CDR1 is SGHRS and CDR2 is YFSETQ. The CDR3 reads CASSFLGQGRTEAFF. The CDR3 nucleotides are TGCGCCAGCAGCTTCTTGGGACAGGGACGGACTGAAGCTTTCTTT.

For the CDR3, the DNA is TGTGCCTGGAGTCCCGGGACGGAGAATCAGCCCCAGCATTTT. This encodes CAWSPGTENQPQHF. This rearrangement joins TRBV30 to TRBJ1-5, with a weak D call TRBD1 (5 bases). There are 14 residues in the CDR3. Germline V lookup: CDR1 GTSNPN, CDR2 SVGIG (reference sequence). V was cut by 2 bases and J by 4 bases, with 12 bases left in between. The entire variable domain, with the rest obtained from reference TRBV30 and TRBJ1-5, is as follows: SQTIHQWPATLVQPVGSPLSLECTVEGTSNPNLYWYRQAAGRGLQLLFYSVGIGQISSEVPQNLSASRPQDRQFILSSKKLLLSDSGFYLCAWSPGTENQPQHFGDGTRLSIL.

This chain joins TRBV7-3 and TRBJ2-3; TRBD2 agrees at 9 bases. The CDR3 has 16 amino acids. Germline-derived CDR1 and CDR2 are SGHTA and FQGTGA. Trimming at V came to 3 bases and at J to 10 bases, leaving 14 bases not matched to a gene. This chain's CDR3 is CASSLRSSGIGAAQYF. The CDR3, as DNA: TGTGCCAGCAGCTTGCGGTCTAGCGGGATTGGGGCGGCGCAGTATTTT. Full variable domain (missing parts from reference TRBV7-3 and TRBJ2-3): GAGVSQTPSNKVTEKGKYVELRCDPISGHTALYWYRQSLGQGPEFLIYFQGTGAADDSGLPNDRFFAVRPEGSVSTLKIQRTERGDSAVYLCASSLRSSGIGAAQYFGPGTRLTVL.

About this clone itself: One end of the junction varies from germline; a read error may be responsible. This chain joins TRBV4-2 and TRBJ2-1; perhaps TRBD2 as D (5 bases). Germline V CDR1 and CDR2: LGHNA, YNFKEQ. This CDR3 is 14 amino acids long. Written as DNA, the CDR3 is TGTGCCAGCAGCCAAGATGCGACCGGGCCCCTCGGGGTCTTC. Its translation: CASSQDATGPLGVF.

The chain is built from TRBV7-2 and TRBJ2-7; D possibly matches TRBD1 or TRBD2 (6 bases each). Germline loops: CDR1 SGHTA, CDR2 FQGNSA. CDR3 length: 14 amino acids. V lost 7 bases to trimming and J lost 5 bases, with 18 bases between them. The CDR3 sequence: CASTRGLAFDEQYF. The CDR3 DNA sequence: TGTGCCAGCACCCGGGGGCTAGCGTTCGACGAGCAGTACTTC.

This sequence joins TRBV28 and TRBJ1-1, with TRBD1 as a possible D gene (5 bases). Trimming cost V 5 bases and J 4 bases, with 11 bases left between them. The CDR3 sequence is 13 residues long. The germline gives CDR1 MDHEN, CDR2 SYDVKM. CDR3: CASSGGRGTEAFF. The CDR3 region has the DNA TGTGCCAGCAGTGGGGGGAGGGGCACTGAAGCTTTCTTT.

The V call is TRBV29-1, the J call TRBJ1-2; D is possibly TRBD1 (6 bases). CDR3 length: 13 residues. V was pared by 0 bases and J by 5 bases, with 10 bases between. CDR1 and CDR2 (germline): SQVTM, ANQGSEA. The CDR3 coding sequence is TGCAGCGTTGAAGACAGGGGCGGGTATGGCTACACCTTC. It yields the protein CSVEDRGGYGYTF.

This chain connects TRBV11-2 to TRBJ2-3; D perhaps matches TRBD2 (6 bases). V shed 7 bases and J shed 2 bases, with 13 bases lying between them. Germline assignment: CDR1 SGHAT and CDR2 FQNNGV. There are 14 residues in the CDR3. The CDR3 reads CASTPQRATDTQYF. DNA for the CDR3: TGTGCCAGCACCCCCCAGCGGGCCACAGATACGCAGTATTTT. The entire variable domain, with the rest obtained from reference TRBV11-2 and TRBJ2-3, is as follows: EAGVAQSPRYKIIEKRQSVAFWCNPISGHATLYWYQQILGQGPKLLIQFQNNGVVDDSQLPKDRFSAERLKGVDSTLKIQPAKLEDSAVYLCASTPQRATDTQYFGPGTRLTVL.

The V and J genes are TRBV5-1 and TRBJ1-2; D may be TRBD1 (6 bases). CDR3 size: 13 residues. With 0 bases removed from V and 7 bases from J, the gap between germline ends came to 10 bases. Germline CDR1 reads SGHRS; CDR2 reads YFSETQ. CDR3 DNA: TGCGCCAGCAGCTTGGTTGGGGGCTCTGGCTACACCTTC. Protein product: CASSLVGGSGYTF. The variable domain in full, with the rest retrieved from reference TRBV5-1 and TRBJ1-2, is KAGVTQTPRYLIKTRGQQVTLSCSPISGHRSVSWYQQTPGQGLQFLFEYFSETQRNKGNFPGRFSGRQFSNSRSEMNVSTLELGDSALYLCASSLVGGSGYTFGSGTRLTVV.

The CDR3 is CASGLVVFGGEQFF. The CDR3 DNA sequence: TGTGCTAGTGGTTTGGTAGTCTTCGGTGGTGAGCAGTTCTTC. V is TRBV12-5 and J is TRBJ2-1; D unresolved. V lost 0 bases to trimming and J lost 9 bases, with 12 bases between them. Germline V gene data show CDR1 as LGHNT and CDR2 as FRNRAP. This CDR3 comprises 14 residues. The variable domain in full, completed from reference TRBV12-5 and TRBJ2-1, reads DARVTQTPRHKVTEMGQEVTMRCQPILGHNTVFWYRQTMMQGLELLAYFRNRAPLDDSGMPKDRFSAEMPDATLATLKIQPSEPRDSAVYFCASGLVVFGGEQFFGPGTRLTVL.

This clone was observed a handful of times. This chain connects TRBV5-1 to TRBJ2-2, with TRBD2 matching over 7 bases. Germline V CDR1 and CDR2: SGHRS, YFSETQ. CDR3 size: 16 residues. With V trimmed by 4 bases and J by 5 bases, 11 bases remained unmatched. CDR3 nucleotides: TGCGCCAGCAGCGCGGGAGCGGGCGTGGGAACCGGGGAGCTGTTTTTT. This encodes CASSAGAGVGTGELFF.

The genes are TRBV7-3 and TRBJ2-5; a weak D match, TRBD2 (5 bases). V was shortened by 5 bases and J by 4 bases, with 14 bases between the two germline ends. The CDR3 totals 14 residues. Germline CDR1 SGHTA, CDR2 FQGTGA. The CDR3 is CASSPGSGLETQYF. CDR3 bases: TGTGCCAGCAGCCCGGGGAGTGGGCTAGAGACCCAGTACTTC.

This clone was seen a handful of times. DNA for the CDR3: TGTGCCAGCAGCCAAGATATTTGGGGGGGCCGAAGGAATACGCAGTATTTT. Amino acids: CASSQDIWGGRRNTQYF. J is TRBJ2-3 and V is TRBV14; maybe TRBD2 (7 bases). CDR3 size: 17 residues. Germline V gives CDR1 SGHDN, CDR2 FVKESK. Trimming removed 0 bases at V and 7 bases at J, with 20 bases between.

In its sample, this clone was seen once. The J gene is TRBJ2-3, the V gene TRBV11-2, with a tentative D call TRBD1 (6 bases). CDR1 and CDR2 from the germline V gene are SGHAT and FQNNGV. V lost 3 bases and J lost 8, with 12 bases in between. The CDR3 contains 13 residues. CDR3: CASSLNRVGTQYF. CDR3 coding DNA: TGTGCCAGCAGCTTGAACAGGGTGGGTACGCAGTATTTT.

This clone was observed a few times. The chain is built from TRBV28 and TRBJ1-5; D may be TRBD1 (5 bases). Germline loops: CDR1 MDHEN, CDR2 SYDVKM. This CDR3 contains 14 residues. V dropped 0 bases and J dropped 4 bases, with 7 bases sitting between them. DNA for the CDR3: TGTGCCAGCAGTTTATGGGCAGGGAATCAGCCCCAGCATTTT. Its translation is CASSLWAGNQPQHF.

The chain uses TRBV6-6 and TRBJ1-1; D may be TRBD1 (6 bases). Germline CDR1 is MNHNY and CDR2 is SVGAGI (reference sequence). This CDR3 is built from 12 residues. V lost 6 bases and J lost 6, with 11 bases in between. The CDR3 nucleotides read TGTGCCAGCAGAAGCTACAGGGCTGAAGCTTTCTTT. Its translation: CASRSYRAEAFF.

As regards this clone: At the DNA level, this CDR3 is encoded by other sequences in the same sample as well. V is TRBV11-2 and J is TRBJ1-4; 9 bases fit TRBD1. Germline CDR1 is SGHAT and CDR2 is FQNNGV. V shed 5 bases and J 8 bases; nucleotides not matched to a gene: 6. The CDR3 consists of 14 residues. The CDR3 here is CASSPGTGREKLFF. The CDR3 bases are TGTGCCAGCAGCCCGGGGACAGGGCGAGAAAAACTGTTTTTT. Based on the CDR3 plus reference TRBV11-2 and TRBJ1-4, the full variable domain is EAGVAQSPRYKIIEKRQSVAFWCNPISGHATLYWYQQILGQGPKLLIQFQNNGVVDDSQLPKDRFSAERLKGVDSTLKIQPAKLEDSAVYLCASSPGTGREKLFFGSGTQLSVL.

This clone was picked up many times. The CDR3 reads CASSLWVLAGGPGELFF. The CDR3 DNA reads as TGTGCCAGCAGTTTATGGGTACTAGCGGGGGGACCCGGGGAGCTGTTTTTT. The gene calls are TRBV28 and TRBJ2-2, with 12 bases that match TRBD2. V gave up 0 bases and J gave up 6 bases; unmatched junction bases: 5. Germline V gives CDR1 MDHEN, CDR2 SYDVKM. The CDR3 runs 17 residues.

The chain is built from TRBV30 and TRBJ1-1; D not resolved. Per germline, CDR1 GTSNPN and CDR2 SVGIG (reference sequence). CDR3 length equals 13 residues. Between the trimmed V and J ends, which lost 0 bases and 8 bases, there was a span of 13 bases. The CDR3 spells CAWSVILSGEAFF. The CDR3, as DNA: TGTGCCTGGAGTGTTATTTTGAGTGGGGAAGCTTTCTTT.

The CDR3 spells CASSLPTSGGGTYEQYF. The DNA of the CDR3 is TGTGCCAGCAGTTTACCGACTAGCGGGGGTGGCACCTACGAGCAGTACTTC. The chain is built from TRBV28 and TRBJ2-7, with 12 positions matching TRBD2. The CDR3 is made up of 17 amino acids. Germline V gene sequence: CDR1 MDHEN, CDR2 SYDVKM. V lost 2 bases to trimming and J lost 2 bases; unmatched junction nucleotides: 7.

The rearrangement joins TRBV29-1 to TRBJ2-5; D is unresolved. Germline V gene data show CDR1 as SQVTM and CDR2 as ANQGSEA. Trimming stripped 4 bases from V and 1 base from J, with 7 bases between. The CDR3 loop spans 12 amino acids. The CDR3 protein is CSVVHPQETQYF. DNA of the CDR3: TGCAGCGTTGTCCACCCCCAAGAGACCCAGTACTTC.

The V call is TRBV18, the J call TRBJ1-5, with 12 bases lining up with TRBD1. CDR1 is KGHSH and CDR2 is LQKENI in the germline V gene. The V gene end was trimmed by 1 base and the J gene end by 7 bases; junction bases not matched to a gene: 8. The CDR3 spans 17 residues. The CDR3 spells CASSPRAGTGGVQPQHF. The CDR3 nucleotides are TGTGCCAGCTCACCACGGGCCGGGACAGGGGGCGTACAGCCCCAGCATTTT. Full variable domain (remainder filled in from reference TRBV18 and TRBJ1-5): NAGVMQNPRHLVRRRGQEARLRCSPMKGHSHVYWYRQLPEEGLKFMVYLQKENIIDESGMPKERFSAEFPKEGPSILRIQQVVRGDSAAYFCASSPRAGTGGVQPQHFGDGTRLSIL.